This record covers a single TCR beta chain. The same CDR3 can be traced to other DNA sequences in this sample. The source of the sample is a study of cytomegalovirus exposure and HLA in healthy donors. 13 Jbeta primers and 60 Vbeta primers were used for the PCR. The repertoire was sequenced with immunoSEQ multiplex PCR; TCRdb's copy has only in-frame clones and lacks some. The table includes 140,000 to 150,000 clones, 70% to 85% detected once. CDR3 length: 16 amino acids. V was pared by 5 bases and J by 2 bases, with 9 bases of the junction left unmatched. Germline V gene data show CDR1 as SGHVS and CDR2 as FQNEAQ.

The chain carries TRBV7-8 and TRBJ2-3, with 8 bases lining up with TRBD2. This receptor was identified in a woman in her fifties or sixties in good health and CMV-seropositive. The sample consisted of PBMCs. The CDR3 is CASSPPGGRTTDTQYF. The CDR3 DNA reads TGTGCCAGCAGCCCCCCGGGCGGGAGGACCACAGATACGCAGTATTTT.